This T cell receptor (beta chain) was profiled in a study of breast tumors, draining lymph nodes, adjacent tissues. TCRdb re-derived calls from the multiplex PCR reads in MiXCR, one entry per CDR3 protein. The sample has 270,000 or so distinct CDR3 sequences, roughly 31% seen once. Germline trimming cut 1 base from V and 3 bases from J; bases unmatched to any gene: 4. Per the germline V gene, CDR1 is SGHTA and CDR2 is FQGNSA. The CDR3 runs to 16 residues. Study outcomes and limitations: Data only fit, rather than demonstrated, lymph node origin of most tumor T cells. Compared with lymph nodes, tumors were less diverse; compared with nontumor tissue, more. Findings are consistent with lymph node origin and intratumoral expansion of most tumor T cells. Tumor and nontumor repertoires were significantly more similar in luminal-like than in basal-like breast cancer.

Ten or more counts support this clonotype. The antigen is not known. Breast cancer patients provided tissue from their axillary draining lymph nodes. The chain has TRBV7-2 and TRBJ2-2; TRBD2 aligns across 8 bases. The sample was axillary lymph node tissue. This clonotype originated in a female donor with breast cancer. Some clones in this sample may be carry-over from other donors' samples. The CDR3 loop is CASSLGRGEYTGELFF. Written as DNA, the CDR3 is TGTGCCAGCAGCTTAGGGCGGGGGGAATACACCGGGGAGCTGTTTTTT.